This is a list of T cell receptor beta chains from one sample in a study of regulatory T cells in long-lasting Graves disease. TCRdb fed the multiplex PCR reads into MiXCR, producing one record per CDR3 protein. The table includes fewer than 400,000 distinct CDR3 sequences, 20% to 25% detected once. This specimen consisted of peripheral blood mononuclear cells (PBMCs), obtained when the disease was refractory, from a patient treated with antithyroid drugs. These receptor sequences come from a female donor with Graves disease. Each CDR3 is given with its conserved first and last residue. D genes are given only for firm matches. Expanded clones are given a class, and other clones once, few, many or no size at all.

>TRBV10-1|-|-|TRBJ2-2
CASSRVGGTGELFF
TGCGCCAGCAGCAGGGTTGGGGGCACCGGGGAGCTGTTTTTT
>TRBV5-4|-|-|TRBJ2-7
CASSDGPGEQYF
TGTGCCAGCAGCGACGGACCGGGGGAGCAGTACTTC
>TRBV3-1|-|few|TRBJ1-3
CASSRVATGNTIYF
TGTGCCAGCAGTCGGGTGGCTACTGGAAACACCATATATTTT
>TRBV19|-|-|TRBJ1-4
CASSIEIPGQGTTELMKNCFF
-
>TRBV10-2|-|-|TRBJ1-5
CASREGWGNQPQHF
TGCGCCAGCAGGGAGGGTTGGGGCAATCAGCCCCAGCATTTT
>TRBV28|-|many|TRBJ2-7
CASTLGRGGSYEQYF
TGTGCCAGCACCCTAGGGAGGGGGGGGTCCTACGAGCAGTACTTC
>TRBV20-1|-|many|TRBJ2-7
CSASSQGGFEQYF
TGCAGTGCTAGTAGTCAGGGTGGATTCGAGCAGTACTTC
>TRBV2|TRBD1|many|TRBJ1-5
CASGREGAAQPQHF
TGTGCCAGCGGGAGGGAGGGGGCAGCCCAGCCCCAGCATTTT
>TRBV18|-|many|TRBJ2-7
CASSPPGGGEQYF
TGTGCCAGCTCACCACCCGGGGGAGGCGAGCAGTACTTC
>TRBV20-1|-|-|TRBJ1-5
CSARGASNQPQHF
TGCAGTGCTCGGGGGGCGTCCAATCAGCCCCAGCATTTT
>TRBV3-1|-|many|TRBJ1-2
CASSQGYGGTMGYGYTF
TGTGCCAGCAGCCAAGGTTATGGGGGAACCATGGGATATGGCTACACCTTC
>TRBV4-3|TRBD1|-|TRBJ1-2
CASSQDLQGYGYTF
TGCGCCAGCAGCCAAGACCTACAGGGGTATGGCTACACCTTC
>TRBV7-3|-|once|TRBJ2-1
CASSPRPGTEQFF
TGTGCCAGCAGCCCCCGCCCAGGGACAGAGCAGTTCTTC
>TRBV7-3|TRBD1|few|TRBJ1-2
CASSPNGQGANYGYTF
TGTGCCAGCAGCCCCAATGGACAGGGAGCTAACTATGGCTACACCTTC
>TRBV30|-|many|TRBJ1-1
CAWSNYGVEAFF
TGTGCCTGGAGTAATTATGGGGTTGAAGCTTTCTTT
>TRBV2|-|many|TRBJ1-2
CASSNYGYTF
TGTGCCAGCAGTAACTATGGCTACACCTTC
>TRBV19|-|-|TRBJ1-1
CASSLLDRGGTEAFF
TGTGCCAGTAGTCTCTTGGACCGGGGGGGAACTGAAGCTTTCTTT
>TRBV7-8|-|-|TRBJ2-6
CASSGYGTSGANVLTF
TGTGCCAGCAGCGGCTACGGGACTTCTGGGGCCAACGTCCTGACTTTC
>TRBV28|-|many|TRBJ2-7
CASSPRGEQYF
TGTGCCAGCAGCCCTCGGGGGGAGCAGTACTTC
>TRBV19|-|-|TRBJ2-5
CASSIDDRYQETQYF
TGTGCCAGTAGTATTGATGATCGGTACCAAGAGACCCAGTACTTC
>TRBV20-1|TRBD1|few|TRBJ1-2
CSARDFRAGDRAGLYGYTF
TGCAGTGCTAGAGATTTTCGCGCCGGAGACAGGGCCGGCCTCTATGGCTACACCTTC
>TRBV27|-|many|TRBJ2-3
CASSFTRAGGTDTQYF
TGTGCCAGCAGTTTCACAAGGGCAGGGGGCACAGATACGCAGTATTTT
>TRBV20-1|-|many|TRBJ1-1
CSATDSNTEAFF
TGCAGTGCAACCGACAGTAACACTGAAGCTTTCTTT
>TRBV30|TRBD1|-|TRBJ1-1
CALQGGYTEAFF
TGTGCCTTACAGGGGGGGTACACTGAAGCTTTCTTT
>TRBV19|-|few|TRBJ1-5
CASNRDRLNQPQHF
TGTGCCAGTAATCGGGATCGCCTTAATCAGCCCCAGCATTTT
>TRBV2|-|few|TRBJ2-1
CASYRGMGSGAQNEQFF
TGTGCCAGCTACAGGGGGATGGGTAGCGGGGCCCAGAATGAGCAGTTCTTC
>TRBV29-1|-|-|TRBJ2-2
CSVYSGELFF
TGCAGCGTTTATTCCGGGGAGCTGTTTTTT
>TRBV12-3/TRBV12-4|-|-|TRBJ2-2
CASSFAGTNTGELFF
TGTGCCAGCAGTTTCGCAGGGACGAACACCGGGGAGCTGTTTTTT
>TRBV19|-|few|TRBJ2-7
CASSPGLSPYEQYF
TGTGCCAGTAGTCCGGGACTTTCCCCCTACGAGCAGTACTTC
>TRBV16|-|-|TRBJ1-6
CASSQSRVGEPLHF
TGTGCCAGCAGCCAATCGAGGGTCGGCGAACCCCTCCACTTT
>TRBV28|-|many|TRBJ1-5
CASSERQGNQPQHF
TGTGCCAGCAGTGAGCGCCAGGGCAATCAGCCCCAGCATTTT
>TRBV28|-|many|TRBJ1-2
CASTRGAGQRGYTF
TGTGCCAGCACCCGAGGAGCAGGACAGCGTGGCTACACCTTC
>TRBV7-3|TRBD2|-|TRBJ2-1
CASSLARTSGRIYNEQFF
TGTGCCAGCAGCTTAGCCCGGACTAGCGGGAGAATTTACAATGAGCAGTTCTTC
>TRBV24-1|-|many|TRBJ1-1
CAMAARDTLKLNTEAFF
TGTGCCATGGCGGCTCGGGACACCCTGAAACTGAACACTGAAGCTTTCTTT
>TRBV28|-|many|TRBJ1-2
CASSGQLFNYGYTF
TGTGCCAGCAGTGGGCAGCTGTTTAACTATGGCTACACCTTC
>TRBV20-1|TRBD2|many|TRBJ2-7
CSAGTSRRGLYEQYF
TGCAGTGCTGGGACTAGCCGCCGCGGTTTGTACGAGCAGTACTTC
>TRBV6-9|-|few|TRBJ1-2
CASSFGNRGYTF
TGTGCCAGCAGTTTCGGGAATCGAGGCTACACCTTC
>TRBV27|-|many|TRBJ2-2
CASSFTAESTGELFF
TGTGCCAGCAGTTTTACGGCGGAGTCCACCGGGGAGCTGTTTTTT
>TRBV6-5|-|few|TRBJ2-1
CASSWNNEQFF
TGTGCCAGCAGTTGGAACAATGAGCAGTTCTTC
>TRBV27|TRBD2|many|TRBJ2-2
CASSLSGTSGRANTGELFF
TGTGCCAGCAGCCTTTCCGGGACTAGCGGGAGAGCGAACACCGGGGAGCTGTTTTTT
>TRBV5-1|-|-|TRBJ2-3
CASSLFRRGTDTQYF
TGCGCCAGCAGCTTGTTTCGGCGTGGCACAGATACGCAGTATTTT
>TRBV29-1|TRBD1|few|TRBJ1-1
CSVDRQGNTEAFF
TGCAGCGTTGACCGACAGGGAAACACTGAAGCTTTCTTT
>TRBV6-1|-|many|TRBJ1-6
CASSPGTHSPLHF
TGTGCCAGCAGCCCCGGGACTCATTCACCCCTCCACTTT
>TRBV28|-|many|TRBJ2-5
CASISSELSKTQYF
TGTGCCAGCATTTCAAGCGAATTGTCGAAGACCCAGTACTTC
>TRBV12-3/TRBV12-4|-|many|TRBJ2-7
CASSRAGSGYEQYF
TGTGCCAGCAGCCGTGCCGGATCCGGTTACGAGCAGTACTTC
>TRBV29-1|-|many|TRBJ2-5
CSVDGTRQETQYF
TGCAGCGTCGACGGGACAAGACAAGAGACCCAGTACTTC
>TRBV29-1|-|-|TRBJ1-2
CSVAKEGYGYTF
TGCAGCGTTGCCAAGGAGGGGTATGGCTACACCTTC
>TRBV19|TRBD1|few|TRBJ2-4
CASSMDRTGAKNIQYF
TGTGCCAGTAGTATGGACAGGACGGGGGCCAAAAACATTCAGTACTTC
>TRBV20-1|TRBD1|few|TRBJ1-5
CSATGQVGNQPQHF
TGCAGTGCAACGGGACAGGTCGGCAATCAGCCCCAGCATTTT
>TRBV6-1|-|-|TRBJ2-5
CASKSLMAETQYF
TGTGCTTCAAAGAGCCTTATGGCAGAGACCCAGTACTTC
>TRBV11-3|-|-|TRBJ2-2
CASSPGGAIGTGELFF
TGTGCCAGCAGCCCAGGTGGCGCGATCGGTACCGGGGAGCTGTTTTTT
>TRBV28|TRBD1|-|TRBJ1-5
CASSPHDRGNQPQHF
TGTGCCAGCAGTCCCCACGACAGGGGCAATCAGCCCCAGCATTTT
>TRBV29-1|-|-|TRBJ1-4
CSAKGDTNEKLFF
TGCAGCGCGAAGGGGGATACTAATGAAAAACTGTTTTTT